This TCR beta chain comes out of a study of T-cell memory formation after mild COVID-19. Study context: For the most part, TCR clusters were specific to one donor.

V lost 6 bases, J lost 7 bases, and 6 bases stayed unmatched. This CDR3 is 14 amino acids long. Broader study findings: Pre-infection memory harbored some responding clones, suggesting cross-reactive memory joined.

Notes on this clonotype: The antigen remains undetermined.

TCRdb re-analysed the 5' RACE reads in MiXCR, keeping a single row per CDR3 protein. The table records just under 350,000 distinct CDR3 sequences, 10% to 15% of them present only once. This clonotype originated in a man between 18 and 35 years old who had mild COVID-19 (a few samples of this study predate the infection). Cell type and time point are not known. The sample consisted of PBMCs or a T cell subset sorted from them (not recorded which). The chain couples TRBV12-3 or TRBV12-4 to TRBJ1-2; 12 nucleotides align to TRBD1. DNA of the CDR3: TGTGCCAGCAGACCTGGGACAGGGGGCTTTGGCTACACCTTC. Protein product: CASRPGTGGFGYTF.